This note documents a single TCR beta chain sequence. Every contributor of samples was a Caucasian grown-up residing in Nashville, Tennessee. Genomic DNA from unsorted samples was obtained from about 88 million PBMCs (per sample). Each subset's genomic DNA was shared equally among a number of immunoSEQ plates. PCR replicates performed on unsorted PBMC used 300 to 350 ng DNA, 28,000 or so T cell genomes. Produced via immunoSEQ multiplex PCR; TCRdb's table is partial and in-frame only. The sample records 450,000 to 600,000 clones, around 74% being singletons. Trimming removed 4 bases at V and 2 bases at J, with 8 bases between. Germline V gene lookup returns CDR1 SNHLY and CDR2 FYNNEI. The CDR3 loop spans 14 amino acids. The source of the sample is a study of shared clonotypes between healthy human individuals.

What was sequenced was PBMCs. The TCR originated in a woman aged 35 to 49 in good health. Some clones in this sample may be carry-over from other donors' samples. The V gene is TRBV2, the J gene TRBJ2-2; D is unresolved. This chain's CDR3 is CASSVLVNTGELFF. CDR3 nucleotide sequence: TGTGCCAGCAGTGTACTGGTTAACACCGGGGAGCTGTTTTTT.